The 19 T cell receptor beta chains reported below all come from one sample, sequenced in a study of cytomegalovirus exposure and HLA in healthy donors. Sequenced by immunoSEQ multiplex PCR; TCRdb stores in-frame clones only, minus some. The table has roughly 130,000 clones, more than 70% seen once. Sequenced material: PBMCs. The receptors were gathered from a man aged 25-45 years in good health and CMV-seronegative.

The V gene is TRBV7-8, the J gene TRBJ2-1, with 11 positions matching TRBD2. V was pared by 5 bases and J by 1 base, with 10 bases of the junction left unmatched. CDR1 is SGHVS and CDR2 is FQNEAQ in the germline V gene. There are 18 residues in the CDR3. CDR3 coding DNA: TGTGCCAGCAGCGCTCCTTTACTAGCGGGAGTATCCTACAATGAGCAGTTCTTC. It is translated as CASSAPLLAGVSYNEQFF. Based on the CDR3 plus reference TRBV7-8 and TRBJ2-1, the full variable domain is GAGVSQSPRYKVAKRGQDVALRCDPISGHVSLFWYQQALGQGPEFLTYFQNEAQLDKSGLPSDRFFAERPEGSVSTLKIQRTQQEDSAVYLCASSAPLLAGVSYNEQFFGPGTRLTVL.

The chain joins TRBV2 to TRBJ1-1, with 8 bases fitting TRBD1. The trim removed 5 bases at V and 9 bases at J, leaving 8 bases unmatched. CDR1 is SNHLY and CDR2 is FYNNEI in the germline V gene. This CDR3 is built from 13 residues. For the CDR3, the DNA is TGTGCCAGCAGTCCTCCCCGGGACAGGCAAGCTTTCTTT. It specifies CASSPPRDRQAFF. Drawing the rest from reference TRBV2 and TRBJ1-1, the complete variable domain is EPEVTQTPSHQVTQMGQEVILRCVPISNHLYFYWYRQILGQKVEFLVSFYNNEISEKSEIFDDQFSVERPDGSNFTLKIRSTKLEDSAMYFCASSPPRDRQAFFGQGTRLTVV.

The CDR3 sequence: CASSKGFLQAYEQYF. In DNA form, the CDR3 reads TGTGCCAGCAGCAAGGGGTTCTTGCAGGCCTACGAGCAGTACTTC. The V call is TRBV7-9, the J call TRBJ2-7; D possibly corresponds to TRBD1 (5 bases). V dropped 5 bases and J dropped 2 bases, with 16 bases sitting between them. This CDR3 has 15 amino acids. CDR1 and CDR2 (germline): SEHNR, FQNEAQ (reference sequence).

This clone was picked up a small number of times. CDR3 sequence: CASSVGQGEQPQHF. Here the CDR3 DNA reads TGTGCCAGCAGCGTAGGACAGGGTGAGCAGCCCCAGCATTTT. The chain recombines TRBV9 with TRBJ1-5; 7 nucleotides match TRBD1. Germline lookup yields CDR1 SGDLS and CDR2 YYNGEE. Trimming took 0 bases from V and 7 from J; bases not matched to a gene: 4. The length of the CDR3 is 14 residues.

This chain uses TRBV11-2 with TRBJ2-1, with a weak D call TRBD2 (5 bases). Trimming left V 1 base short and J 12 bases short, with 13 bases between. Germline CDR1 reads SGHAT; CDR2 reads FQNNGV. This CDR3 spans 13 amino acids. The CDR3 DNA reads as TGTGCCAGCAGCTTAGGCCAACTAGACGCGCAGTTCTTC. Protein sequence: CASSLGQLDAQFF.

A single count supports this clone. The J gene is TRBJ2-3, the V gene TRBV9, with TRBD2 identical over 8 bases. V was pared by 0 bases and J by 3 bases, with 6 bases of the junction left unmatched. CDR1 and CDR2 (germline): SGDLS, YYNGEE. The CDR3 covers 16 residues. In nucleotides, the CDR3 is TGTGCCAGCAGCGTAGAAGGGACTAGTAGAACAGATACGCAGTATTTT. Protein sequence: CASSVEGTSRTDTQYF.

The chain combines TRBV4-2 with TRBJ1-2, with D possibly being TRBD1 (5 bases). Germline V gene lookup returns CDR1 LGHNA and CDR2 YNFKEQ. The CDR3 covers 18 residues. Trimming removed 3 bases from V and 2 bases from J, with 22 bases in between. This CDR3 reads CASSQNIGGDSRNYGYTF. The CDR3 DNA is TGTGCCAGCAGCCAGAATATCGGGGGGGACTCTAGGAACTATGGCTACACCTTC.

The chain uses TRBV5-4 and TRBJ2-1; D ambiguous. Germline V lookup: CDR1 SGHNT, CDR2 YYREEE (reference sequence). Trimming stripped 2 bases from V and 2 bases from J, with 8 bases between. The CDR3 has 14 amino acids. The CDR3 DNA is TGTGCCAGCAGCTTTGAGGTTACCTACAATGAGCAGTTCTTC. Its translation is CASSFEVTYNEQFF.

This clone turned up a few times. This rearrangement joins TRBV5-1 to TRBJ1-6; no reliable D call. The CDR3 has 14 amino acids. V dropped 0 bases and J dropped 2 bases, with 3 bases sitting between them. Per the germline V gene, CDR1 is SGHRS and CDR2 is YFSETQ. CDR3 in DNA: TGCGCCAGCAGCTTGGATACCTATAATTCACCCCTCCACTTT. Protein sequence: CASSLDTYNSPLHF.

This clone was seen just once. The V gene is TRBV7-2, the J gene TRBJ1-1; 9 bases are a match to TRBD1. This CDR3 spans 15 amino acids. Unmatched junction bases numbered 4, after V lost 5 bases and J lost 0 bases. Germline V gene data show CDR1 as SGHTA and CDR2 as FQGNSA. For the CDR3, the DNA is TGTGCCAGCAGCAGACAGGGGGGAATGAACACTGAAGCTTTCTTT. Translation gives CASSRQGGMNTEAFF.

V usage is TRBV4-3 and J usage is TRBJ2-7; D may be TRBD2 (5 bases). With 1 base removed from V and 2 bases from J, the gap between germline ends came to 18 bases. Germline CDR1 is LGHNA and CDR2 is YSLEER. This CDR3 region has 17 residues. In DNA, the CDR3 is TGCGCCAGCAGCCAAGGAGAGAGCGGCTTCCCCCCCTACGAGCAGTACTTC. This gives the protein CASSQGESGFPPYEQYF.

This chain uses TRBV9 with TRBJ2-3; the match to TRBD2 covers 9 bases. Losses at the gene ends were 7 bases for V and 2 bases for J; bases not matched to a gene: 5. The germline gives CDR1 SGDLS, CDR2 YYNGEE. This CDR3 has 14 amino acids. The CDR3 protein is CASGRLADTDTQYF. The CDR3 DNA is TGTGCCAGCGGTAGACTAGCGGACACAGATACGCAGTATTTT.

V is TRBV21-1 and J is TRBJ2-7; the D call TRBD1 from the table was never checked on the DNA. TRBV21-1 is tagged as a pseudogene. CDR3 length: 14 amino acids. CDR3 sequence reads: CASRKGAFSYEQYF. CDR3 nucleotide sequence: TGTGCCAGCAGGAAAGGGGCATTCTCCTACGAGCAGTACTTC.

This clone was counted between two and nine times. The rearrangement uses TRBV7-3 and TRBJ1-2, with TRBD1 as a possible D gene (6 bases). The CDR3 sequence is 12 residues long. The V end was cut by 5 bases, the J end by 8 bases, with 12 bases between. The germline V gene encodes CDR1 SGHTA and CDR2 FQGTGA. The CDR3 nucleotides read TGTGCCAGCAGCCTACAGGGTGAGGGCTACACCTTC. Translation gives CASSLQGEGYTF.

The chain employs TRBV19 and TRBJ1-6, with TRBD1 matching over 9 bases. CDR1 and CDR2 (germline): LNHDA, SQIVND (reference sequence). The V gene end was trimmed by 5 bases and the J gene end by 9 bases; junction bases not matched to a gene: 5. This CDR3 contains 14 residues. Written as DNA, the CDR3 is TGTGCCAGTAGTCACCGGGACAGGGCTTCACCCCTCCACTTT. Its protein is CASSHRDRASPLHF.

This chain uses TRBV4-3 with TRBJ2-7; 10 nucleotides match TRBD1. Germline V gene sequence: CDR1 LGHNA, CDR2 YSLEER. V was clipped by 0 bases and J by 4 bases; unmatched bases: 3. CDR3 length: 15 amino acids. The CDR3 DNA is TGCGCCAGCAGCCAAGAGGGGGACAGGGGATACGAGCAGTACTTC. The encoded protein is CASSQEGDRGYEQYF.

The rearrangement links TRBV6-5 to TRBJ2-2, with a tentative D call TRBD1 (5 bases). This CDR3 has 14 residues. With 6 bases removed from V and 5 bases from J, the gap between germline ends came to 13 bases. Germline V CDR1 and CDR2: MNHEY, SVGAGI. The CDR3 protein is CASSPGWGTGELFF. The CDR3 nucleotides read TGTGCCAGCAGCCCAGGGTGGGGAACCGGGGAGCTGTTTTTT.

V usage is TRBV6-6 and J usage is TRBJ1-3; D ambiguous. Looked up from germline, CDR1 is MNHNY and CDR2 is SVGAGI (reference sequence). The CDR3 runs 13 residues. The V gene lost 7 bases and the J gene lost 0 bases, with 7 bases spanning the gap. For the CDR3, the DNA is TGTGCCAGCATGGTCAGCTCTGGAAACACCATATATTTT. Amino acids: CASMVSSGNTIYF.

The chain joins TRBV6-5 to TRBJ2-1, with D possibly matching TRBD1 (5 bases). With 6 bases removed from V and 2 bases from J, the gap between germline ends came to 8 bases. CDR1 MNHEY and CDR2 SVGAGI come from the germline V gene. The CDR3 runs to 13 residues. The CDR3, as DNA: TGTGCCAGCAGCGCGACAGCCTACAATGAGCAGTTCTTC. Amino acid sequence: CASSATAYNEQFF.